This is a list of T cell receptor beta chains from one sample in a study of blood T cell repertoires in COVID-19. The method was immunoSEQ multiplex PCR; TCRdb's version includes in-frame clones alone and lacks a portion of them. Here the sample spans 90,000 or so clones, 90% being singletons. The sample consisted of peripheral blood. The receptors were gathered from a woman of 80 years or more with active or convalescent COVID-19. CDR3s include the opening cysteine and the closing phenylalanine or tryptophan. The D gene is left open where the match is weak. Clone size is not always given. Where it is, it says once, few, many or a class for expanded clones.

j_call,d_call,v_call,clone_size,cdr3_aa,cdr3_nt
TRBJ2-7,.,TRBV19,.,CASSMRPGQSHEQYF,TGTGCCAGTAGTATGCGGCCTGGACAGAGCCACGAGCAGTACTTC
TRBJ1-1,TRBD1,TRBV30,.,CAWSLLGQTNTEAFF,TGTGCCTGGAGCCTGTTGGGACAGACGAACACTGAAGCTTTCTTT
TRBJ1-3,TRBD1,TRBV18,.,CASSPLGQHGNTIYF,TGTGCCAGCTCACCCCTGGGACAGCATGGAAACACCATATATTTT
TRBJ2-1,.,TRBV3-1/TRBV3-2,.,CASSQRSGTYNEQFF,TGTGCCAGCAGCCAAAGGAGCGGAACCTACAATGAGCAGTTCTTC
TRBJ1-2,TRBD1,TRBV6-2/TRBV6-3,.,CASSYSSGQGTRKGYTF,TGTGCCAGCAGTTACTCTTCGGGACAGGGGACACGTAAAGGCTACACCTTC
TRBJ1-6,.,TRBV28,.,CASSFETGYNSPLHF,TGTGCCAGCAGTTTTGAGACGGGTTATAATTCACCCCTCCACTTT
TRBJ2-2,.,TRBV18,once,CASSQTAGVTGELFF,TGTGCCAGCTCACAAACCGCAGGGGTCACCGGGGAGCTGTTTTTT
TRBJ1-5,TRBD1,TRBV27,.,CASSQGTGGASNQPQHF,TGTGCCAGCAGTCAAGGGACAGGGGGCGCAAGCAATCAGCCCCAGCATTTT
TRBJ2-7,.,TRBV9,.,CASSVEHTSYEQYF,TGTGCCAGCAGCGTAGAGCACACTAGCTACGAGCAGTACTTC
TRBJ1-1,TRBD1,TRBV28,.,CASSLGSEGAAEAFF,TGTGCCAGCAGTTTAGGGTCCGAGGGGGCTGCTGAAGCTTTCTTT
TRBJ2-5,TRBD1,TRBV12-5,.,CASGTAGGVQETQYF,TGTGCTAGTGGTACCGCAGGGGGAGTCCAAGAGACCCAGTACTTC
TRBJ2-7,.,TRBV5-5,.,CASSRGLEGFSYEQYF,TGTGCCAGCAGCCGGGGACTTGAGGGTTTTTCCTACGAGCAGTACTTC
TRBJ2-2,.,TRBV11-2,.,CASSLGRRGRTGELFF,TGTGCCAGCAGCTTAGGGCGCCGGGGAAGAACCGGGGAGCTGTTTTTT
TRBJ1-1,.,TRBV7-9,few,CASRYTSTNTEAFF,TGTGCCAGCAGGTATACGAGCACGAACACTGAAGCTTTCTTT
TRBJ2-3,.,TRBV6-5,.,CAAGSGTDTQYF,TGTGCCGCGGGATCTGGCACAGATACGCAGTATTTT
TRBJ2-1,TRBD1,TRBV28,.,CASSLKGAYNEQFF,TGTGCCAGCAGTTTAAAGGGGGCGTACAATGAGCAGTTCTTC
TRBJ1-5,TRBD1,TRBV27,.,CASSRHRGRPEINQPQHF,TGTGCCAGCAGTCGACACAGGGGGCGGCCGGAGATCAATCAGCCCCAGCATTTT
TRBJ1-4,.,TRBV7-9,.,CASRRGTTNEKLFF,TGTGCCAGCCGAAGGGGCACAACTAATGAAAAACTGTTTTTT
TRBJ1-1,.,TRBV6-2/TRBV6-3,.,CASSYSARSPNTEAFF,TGTGCCAGCAGTTACTCGGCGCGGTCCCCTAACACTGAAGCTTTCTTT
TRBJ2-4,TRBD1,TRBV27,.,CASSSRTGGNIQYF,TGTGCCAGCAGTTCCCGGACAGGTGGAAACATTCAGTACTTC
TRBJ2-3,TRBD2,TRBV10-3,.,CAITAGGPAVDTQYF,TGTGCCATAACGGCGGGAGGGCCGGCGGTAGATACGCAGTATTTT
TRBJ2-7,.,TRBV7-2,.,CASSLEDVAFYEQYF,TGTGCCAGCAGCTTAGAAGACGTAGCCTTCTACGAGCAGTACTTC
TRBJ1-6,TRBD1,TRBV27,.,CASSFQGANNSPLHF,TGTGCCAGCAGTTTCCAGGGGGCTAATAATTCACCCCTCCACTTT
TRBJ1-5,TRBD1,TRBV2,.,CASSGDRDQPQHF,TGTGCCAGCAGTGGGGACAGGGATCAGCCCCAGCATTTT
TRBJ1-1,.,TRBV18,.,CASSREPGESEAFF,TGTGCCAGCTCACGAGAACCAGGGGAATCTGAAGCTTTCTTT
TRBJ2-5,TRBD2,TRBV4-2,.,CASSQDWGTSGFQETQYF,TGTGCCAGCAGCCAAGATTGGGGGACTAGCGGCTTTCAAGAGACCCAGTACTTC
TRBJ2-3,.,TRBV7-2,.,CASSPLPRGTDTQYF,TGTGCCAGCAGCCCCCTCCCACGGGGCACAGATACGCAGTATTTT
TRBJ1-4,TRBD1,TRBV19,.,CASSQIPGQGPEKLFF,TGTGCCAGTAGTCAAATACCGGGACAGGGTCCGGAAAAACTGTTTTTT
TRBJ2-7,.,TRBV11-2,.,CASSLETAAYEQYF,TGTGCCAGCAGCTTAGAGACAGCTGCCTACGAGCAGTACTTC
TRBJ1-2,.,TRBV3-1/TRBV3-2,.,CASSRGQNNYGYTF,TGTGCCAGCAGCCGGGGGCAGAATAACTATGGCTACACCTTC
TRBJ1-6,.,TRBV28,.,CASSLRQFGSPLHF,TGTGCCAGCAGTTTAAGACAGTTCGGTTCACCCCTCCACTTT
TRBJ2-5,TRBD2,TRBV11-2,once,CASSIIRASGVGETQYF,TGTGCCAGCAGCATAATCCGGGCTAGCGGGGTCGGGGAGACCCAGTACTTC
TRBJ2-7,.,TRBV7-8,.,CASSYGTYYEQYF,TGTGCCAGCAGCTACGGGACATACTACGAGCAGTACTTC
TRBJ1-5,TRBD1,TRBV4-3,.,CASSHDRGSQPQHF,TGCGCCAGCAGCCATGACAGGGGGAGTCAGCCCCAGCATTTT
TRBJ2-7,TRBD2,TRBV11-2,.,CASSLELAGSYEQYF,TGTGCCAGCAGCTTAGAACTAGCGGGGTCTTACGAGCAGTACTTC
TRBJ2-2,.,TRBV10-1,.,CASSESRGGELFF,TGCGCCAGCAGTGAGTCGAGAGGCGGGGAGCTGTTTTTT
TRBJ1-5,.,TRBV5-1,few,CASRAGERQPQHF,TGCGCCAGCAGGGCAGGGGAGCGTCAGCCCCAGCATTTT
TRBJ2-3,TRBD2,TRBV2,.,CASTWTSGSTDTQYF,TGTGCCAGCACCTGGACTAGCGGGAGCACAGATACGCAGTATTTT
TRBJ1-2,TRBD1,TRBV6-2/TRBV6-3,once,CASSPDRVNYGYTF,TGTGCCAGCAGTCCAGACAGGGTCAACTATGGCTACACCTTC
TRBJ2-5,TRBD2,TRBV5-6,.,CASSLVGLAGGKETQYF,TGTGCCAGCAGCTTGGTTGGTTTAGCGGGAGGGAAAGAGACCCAGTACTTC
TRBJ2-3,.,TRBV20-1,.,CSASVSDTQYF,TGCAGTGCTAGCGTATCAGATACGCAGTATTTT
TRBJ1-1,TRBD1,TRBV6-5,.,CASRGQGGGATEAFF,TGTGCCAGCAGAGGACAGGGGGGAGGTGCGACTGAAGCTTTCTTT
TRBJ1-1,TRBD1,TRBV7-9,.,CASQEGQGDEAFF,TGTGCCAGCCAAGAAGGCCAGGGGGACGAAGCTTTCTTT
TRBJ2-1,TRBD2,TRBV24-1,.,CATSDPSGRIDNEQFF,TGTGCCACCAGTGATCCTAGCGGAAGAATCGACAATGAGCAGTTCTTC
TRBJ2-2,.,TRBV15,.,CATSRDLQKNTGELFF,TGTGCCACCAGCAGAGATTTACAGAAGAACACCGGGGAGCTGTTTTTT
TRBJ2-7,TRBD1,TRBV5-6,.,CASSSDRGYEQYF,TGTGCCAGCAGCTCGGACAGGGGGTACGAGCAGTACTTC
TRBJ2-7,.,TRBV29-1,.,CSVVGPLYEQYF,TGCAGCGTTGTTGGCCCCCTCTACGAGCAGTACTTC
TRBJ2-7,TRBD2,TRBV13,.,CASSPPTSGAYEQYF,TGTGCCAGCAGCCCCCCGACTAGCGGAGCCTACGAGCAGTACTTC
TRBJ2-3,TRBD2,TRBV3-1/TRBV3-2,.,CASSQWDYPLGDTQYF,TGTGCCAGCAGCCAATGGGACTACCCTTTGGGCGATACGCAGTATTTT
TRBJ1-5,.,TRBV12-1,.,CASSFEGPGDQPQHF,TGTGCCAGCAGCTTTGAGGGGCCAGGAGACCAGCCCCAGCATTTT
TRBJ2-7,.,TRBV2,.,CASSESPETYEQYF,TGTGCCAGCAGTGAAAGTCCGGAGACCTACGAGCAGTACTTC
TRBJ2-7,.,TRBV5-1,.,CASSLEVRDYEQYF,TGCGCCAGCAGCTTGGAGGTCCGGGACTACGAGCAGTACTTC
TRBJ1-1,.,TRBV12-3/TRBV12-4,.,CASSSDIYTEAFF,TGTGCCAGCAGTTCCGACATCTACACTGAAGCTTTCTTT
TRBJ1-2,TRBD1,TRBV10-3,.,CAIPSDRESYGYTF,TGTGCCATCCCAAGTGACAGGGAAAGCTATGGCTACACCTTC
TRBJ1-6,.,TRBV7-2,.,CASKGEGGVRLNSPLHF,TGTGCCAGCAAGGGAGAGGGTGGGGTCAGACTCAATTCACCCCTCCACTTT